This entry is about one T cell receptor (beta chain). Its antigen is currently unknown. This sample was included in a study of regulatory T cells in long-lasting Graves disease. Points from the study as a whole: Owing to a sample size that was small, accuracy may have been reduced.

Both iRepertoire HTBI primers and Arm-PCR of CDR3 regions were used to build the TCR beta libraries. TCRdb reprocessed the multiplex PCR reads via MiXCR and lists one record per CDR3 protein. The sample holds 500,000 or so distinct CDR3 sequences, about 16% seen once. Germline V gene data show CDR1 as SGHRS and CDR2 as YFSETQ. V was pared by 1 base and J by 5 bases, with 3 bases of the junction left unmatched. The CDR3 spans 15 residues. Time point indicated: newly diagnosed GD, antithyroid drugs for less than 3 months. Making the TCR library involved RNA that had been extracted from PBMCs. These data were also reused for a study on T cells in Graves' hyperthyroidism and ophthalmopathy. This second study notes: The model predicted ophthalmopathy a median roughly six months before onset.

V usage is TRBV5-1 and J usage is TRBJ2-1, with 10 positions matching TRBD2. Sequenced material: peripheral blood mononuclear cells (PBMCs), taken at new diagnosis, from a patient treated with antithyroid drugs. This sequence was found in a woman aged 35-65 years with Graves disease. The CDR3 DNA follows: TGCGCCAGCAGCTTGACTAGCGGGGTCCACAATGAGCAGTTCTTC. It yields the protein CASSLTSGVHNEQFF.